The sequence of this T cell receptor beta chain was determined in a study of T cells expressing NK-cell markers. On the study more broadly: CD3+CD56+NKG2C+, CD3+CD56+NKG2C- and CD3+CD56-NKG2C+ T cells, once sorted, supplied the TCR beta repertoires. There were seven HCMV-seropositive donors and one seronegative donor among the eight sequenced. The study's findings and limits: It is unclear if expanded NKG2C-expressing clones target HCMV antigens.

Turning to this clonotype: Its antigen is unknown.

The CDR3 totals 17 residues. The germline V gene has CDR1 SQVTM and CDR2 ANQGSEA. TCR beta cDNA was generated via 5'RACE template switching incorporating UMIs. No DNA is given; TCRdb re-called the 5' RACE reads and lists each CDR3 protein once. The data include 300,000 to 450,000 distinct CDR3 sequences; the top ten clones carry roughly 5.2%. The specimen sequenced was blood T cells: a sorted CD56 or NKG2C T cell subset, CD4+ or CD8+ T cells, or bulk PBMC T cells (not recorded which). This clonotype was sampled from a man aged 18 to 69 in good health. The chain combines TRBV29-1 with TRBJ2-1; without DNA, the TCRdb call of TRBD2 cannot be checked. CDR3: CSRGEGPPLAFRNEQFF.